This T cell receptor beta chain derives from a study of CD8+CD57+ T cells in acquired aplastic anemia. Study-level points and caveats: Patients and controls turned out to have twenty-nine CD8+ CDR3 sequences in common.

Investigators profiled TCR beta VDJ and CDR3 from genomic DNA template. MiXCR, run by TCRdb on the reads, gives a single entry per CDR3 protein. The repertoire holds around 400,000 distinct CDR3 sequences, with 60% to 80% as singletons. This CDR3 region has 13 residues. The germline CDR1 and CDR2 sequences are SNHLY and FYNNEI. After removal of 5 bases from V and 8 bases from J, the junction contained 7 bases not matched to a gene. This clonotype was recorded only once. Its antigen is not identified. This chain joins TRBV2 and TRBJ1-2, with TRBD1 matching over 8 bases. The sample consisted of sorted CD4+, CD8+, or CD8+CD57+ T cells (not recorded which) from PBMCs. The sequence came from a human donor in good health, serving as a control. The chain's CDR3 is CASSPQGDVGYTF. In nucleotides, the CDR3 is TGTGCCAGCAGTCCACAGGGGGATGTGGGCTACACCTTC.